This paragraph reports one TCR beta chain. The ends were cut back, 4 bases at V and 4 bases at J, with 13 bases in the middle. Germline CDR1 is SNHLY and CDR2 is FYNNEI. This CDR3 region has 14 residues. The sample originates from a study of blood T cell repertoires in COVID-19. Study details: Spain, Italy and the United States supplied samples that represented acute and convalescent COVID-19. The cDNA or gDNA used as material had been derived from T cells, B-cell-depleted T cells, or PBMCs.

Per the study methods: Reference gene primer amplification gave estimated nucleated cell counts. The table came from immunoSEQ multiplex PCR; TCRdb's copy has only in-frame clones and leaves some out. The V and J calls and clone size are taken from that table; D and trimming were inferred from the DNA. The sample includes over 35,000 clones, around 78% of them seen just once. The sample was peripheral blood. This receptor was identified in a man in his sixties with acute or convalescent COVID-19. This sequence joins TRBV2 and TRBJ1-2, with D perhaps TRBD1 (6 bases). As DNA, the CDR3 is TGTGCCAGCAGTGCGCGCAGGGGTAGCTATGGCTACACCTTC. Residues: CASSARRGSYGYTF.